What follows are 17 T cell receptor beta chains derived from one specimen sequenced in a study of T-cell memory formation after mild COVID-19. One entry per CDR3 protein, called by TCRdb with MiXCR from the 5' RACE reads. In the table there are 400,000 or so distinct CDR3 sequences, 15% to 20% of which are singletons. Sequenced sample: PBMCs or a T cell subset sorted from them (not recorded which). These receptors all stem from an adult woman who had mild COVID-19 (a few samples of this study predate the infection). Cell type and time point are not known.

This clonotype was found many times. J is TRBJ2-2 and V is TRBV9, with D possibly matching TRBD1 (6 bases). Germline lookup yields CDR1 SGDLS and CDR2 YYNGEE. The CDR3 is 16 residues long. The V gene lost 5 bases and the J gene lost 1 base, with 15 bases spanning the gap. CDR3 nucleotides: TGTGCCAGCAGACCCCACCAGGGGCTGAACACCGGGGAGCTGTTTTTT. The encoded protein is CASRPHQGLNTGELFF.

V is TRBV11-2 and J is TRBJ1-4; D might be TRBD1 (5 bases). The V gene lost 5 bases and the J gene lost 0 bases, with 25 bases spanning the gap. The length of the CDR3 is 20 residues. The germline gives CDR1 SGHAT, CDR2 FQNNGV. CDR3 protein: CASSLLDWGQIHATNEKLFF. For the CDR3, the DNA is TGTGCCAGCAGCCTACTGGATTGGGGCCAAATCCATGCAACTAATGAAAAACTGTTTTTT.

The table lists this clonotype with a few counts. The V call is TRBV7-9, the J call TRBJ2-1, with D perhaps matching TRBD2 (5 bases). The CDR3 spans 15 residues. Germline V CDR1 and CDR2: SEHNR, FQNEAQ (reference sequence). Trimming cost V 2 bases and J 5 bases, with 13 bases left between them. The CDR3 DNA sequence: TGTGCCAGCAGCTTACGGGGTTCTAAGGACAATGAGCAGTTCTTC. As protein: CASSLRGSKDNEQFF.

This clonotype was recorded only once. The V and J genes are TRBV10-3 and TRBJ1-2; possibly TRBD1 for D (5 bases). This CDR3 comprises 13 residues. Germline V gives CDR1 ENHRY, CDR2 SYGVKD. The ends were cut back, 3 bases at V and 6 bases at J, with 11 bases in the middle. CDR3 coding DNA: TGTGCCATCAGTGAACCAGGGAGGCATGGCTACACCTTC. This translates into CAISEPGRHGYTF.

At least ten counts were recorded for this clonotype. A junction end diverges from the germline sequence, so it may reflect a read error. The chain uses TRBV5-1 and TRBJ2-1; D possibly uses TRBD1 or TRBD2 (6 bases each). Germline V gene lookup returns CDR1 SGHRS and CDR2 YFSETQ. The CDR3 has 13 residues. CDR3 loop: CASSLGGYNEQFF. DNA for the CDR3: TGTGCCAGCAGCTTAGGGGGGTACAATGAGCAGTTCTTC.

The V and J genes are TRBV12-3 or TRBV12-4 and TRBJ2-7; 8 nucleotides align to TRBD1. With V trimmed by 5 bases and J by 3 bases, 15 bases remained unmatched. The CDR3 totals 17 residues. CDR3 sequence: CASSLEPQGTGGYEQYF. CDR3 nucleotide sequence: TGTGCCAGCAGTCTTGAGCCCCAAGGGACAGGCGGCTACGAGCAGTACTTC.

This clonotype has just a few counts. The CDR3 DNA follows: TGCGCCAGCAGCCAAGATTCGGGGGGCGAGCAGTACTTC. This sequence encodes CASSQDSGGEQYF. The genes are TRBV4-3 and TRBJ2-7; 7 bases line up with TRBD2. Germline lookup yields CDR1 LGHNA and CDR2 YSLEER. The V and J ends lost 0 bases and 6 bases, in that order; junction bases with no gene match: 2. The CDR3 has 13 amino acids.

This chain connects TRBV4-1 to TRBJ1-2; D possibly corresponds to TRBD1 (6 bases). Per germline, CDR1 MGHRA and CDR2 YSYEKL. This CDR3 comprises 16 residues. V was shortened by 2 bases and J by 6 bases, with 19 bases between the two germline ends. The CDR3, as DNA: TGCGCCAGCAGCCAACCGTTGGGAAGACAGGACCATGGCTACACCTTC. Translated: CASSQPLGRQDHGYTF.

This chain connects TRBV7-8 to TRBJ1-2, with TRBD1 identical over 8 bases. Losses at the gene ends were 5 bases for V and 3 bases for J; bases not matched to a gene: 5. Germline values: CDR1 SGHVS, CDR2 FQNEAQ. The CDR3 length is 14 residues. CDR3 bases: TGTGCCAGCAGCACTACAGGGGGACACTATGGCTACACCTTC. It is translated as CASSTTGGHYGYTF.

This chain joins TRBV3-1 and TRBJ2-5; tentative D call: TRBD2 (5 bases). Germline V CDR1 and CDR2: LGHDT, YNNKEL (reference sequence). V lost 0 bases and J lost 3, with 17 bases in between. The length of the CDR3 is 17 residues. The CDR3 region is CASSQEGSERWKETQYF. The CDR3 coding sequence is TGTGCCAGCAGCCAAGAAGGAAGCGAGCGGTGGAAAGAGACCCAGTACTTC.

This clonotype was seen only a few times. The chain employs TRBV19 and TRBJ1-1; D gene uncertain. V was pared by 3 bases and J by 0 bases, with 8 bases between. The germline CDR1 and CDR2 sequences are LNHDA and SQIVND (reference sequence). The CDR3 is 14 residues long. The CDR3 nucleotides are TGTGCCAGTAGTATCGGGGAATTGAACACTGAAGCTTTCTTT. Translation: CASSIGELNTEAFF.

This chain uses TRBV5-1 with TRBJ2-2; TRBD2 is a possible D gene (5 bases). Germline V lookup: CDR1 SGHRS, CDR2 YFSETQ. Between the trimmed V and J ends, which lost 0 bases and 4 bases, there was a span of 10 bases. There are 15 residues in the CDR3. The CDR3 DNA follows: TGCGCCAGCAGCTTGGTTACTAGTCTCACCGGGGAGCTGTTTTTT. Translating it yields CASSLVTSLTGELFF.

The rearrangement joins TRBV29-1 to TRBJ1-2, with 8 bases that match TRBD1. The CDR3 is 15 residues long. CDR1 SQVTM and CDR2 ANQGSEA come from the germline V gene. Losses at the gene ends were 3 bases for V and 1 base for J; bases not matched to a gene: 7. CDR3 DNA sequence: TGCAGCGTTGATGGACAGGGACACATTAACTATGGCTACACCTTC. This gives the protein CSVDGQGHINYGYTF.

The CDR3 here is CASSDNRVQPQHF. The CDR3 DNA sequence: TGTGCCAGCAGTGACAACAGGGTTCAGCCCCAGCATTTT. The chain carries TRBV2 and TRBJ1-5; D is perhaps TRBD1 (6 bases). This CDR3 comprises 13 residues. The V gene's germline CDR1 is SNHLY and CDR2 FYNNEI. V lost 3 bases and J 6 bases, leaving 9 bases between the germline ends.

This clonotype was seen just once. The chain joins TRBV20-1 to TRBJ2-1, with 8 bases fitting TRBD1. V shed 0 bases, J shed 9 bases, and the junction held 13 bases outside the gene matches. The CDR3 runs 16 residues. The germline CDR1 and CDR2 sequences are DFQATT and SNEGSKA (reference sequence). In DNA form, the CDR3 reads TGCAGTGCTAGAGATATAGGGAGACAGGGGTTTACTGAGCAGTTCTTC. Protein product: CSARDIGRQGFTEQFF.

The J gene is TRBJ2-5, the V gene TRBV27, with D perhaps TRBD1 or TRBD2 (5 bases each). V lost 10 bases and J lost 5, with 23 bases in between. This CDR3 contains 15 residues. Per the germline V gene, CDR1 is MNHEY and CDR2 is SMNVEV (reference sequence). The CDR3 spells CATLLTAGRVETQYF. CDR3 DNA sequence: TGTGCCACCCTCTTGACAGCAGGGCGGGTCGAGACCCAGTACTTC.

This chain uses TRBV27 with TRBJ1-2, with a tentative D call TRBD1 (6 bases). The CDR3 consists of 15 residues. The germline V and J ends were trimmed by 3 bases and 5 bases, with 16 bases remaining between them. Germline V lookup: CDR1 MNHEY, CDR2 SMNVEV (reference sequence). The CDR3, as DNA: TGTGCCAGCAGTTTTCGGGGGCCTTTGGGATATGGCTACACCTTC. It translates to CASSFRGPLGYGYTF.